This TCR beta chain is drawn from a study of T cell repertoires in cytomegalovirus infection. Whole-study context: Indications of both CMV infection and matching HLA type were provided by public TCR beta signatures.

TCRdb re-called the reads with MiXCR, one entry per CDR3 protein. The sample includes 300,000 or so distinct CDR3 sequences, roughly 24% seen only once; the top ten take about 15%. Study-level points and caveats: The response measured ex vivo was dominated by TCR beta clonotypes (HLA-C-restricted and CMV-specific). The study identified carriers of CMV plus the relevant HLA from cumulative public TCR beta family frequency.

This clonotype was counted ten times or more. The antigen is unknown. This CDR3 has 13 amino acids. Germline CDR1 SGHTA, CDR2 FQGNSA. The V gene lost 2 bases and the J gene lost 4 bases, with 8 bases spanning the gap. The sequenced sample consisted of PBMCs. The TCR sequence derives from a human donor in good health (CMV status not recorded). Some clones in this sample may be carry-over from other donors' samples. V is TRBV7-2 and J is TRBJ1-2, with unresolved D. CDR3 residues: CASSLSNGYGYTF. The CDR3 DNA reads as TGTGCCAGCAGCTTAAGTAACGGCTATGGCTACACCTTC.